The clone carrying this T cell receptor (beta chain) has only one observation. Antigen specificity is unknown. Assay: immunoSEQ multiplex PCR; the TCRdb copy retains only in-frame clones and omits some. The repertoire holds over 15,000 clones, with about 92% as singletons. Sorted regulatory T cells were CD4-positive, CD25-high and CD127-low or negative. The V end was cut by 4 bases, the J end by 7 bases, with 18 bases between. CDR3 length equals 15 residues. Germline V gene sequence: CDR1 SGHNT, CDR2 YYREEE (reference sequence). This record belongs to a study of B cell selection in AIRE deficiency. Study observations and caveats: AIRE-deficient Tconv and Treg repertoires matched healthy donors in TCRBV, CDR3 length, diversity. Approximately 29% of healthy-shared Treg sequences were found among patient Tconv cells.

The sample was CD4+CD25+ Tregs sorted from PBMCs. The clonotype was recovered from a human donor in good health. J is TRBJ2-1 and V is TRBV5-4; D may be TRBD2 (6 bases). The CDR3 is CASSNAGLPGNEQFF. The CDR3 region has the DNA TGTGCCAGCAGCAACGCCGGACTACCGGGTAATGAGCAGTTCTTC.